The 6 T cell receptor beta chains below come from one sample, sequenced in a study of T cell responses to AZD1222 COVID-19 vaccine. The protocol was immunoSEQ multiplex PCR, while the TCRdb copy is restricted to in-frame clones and leaves out a portion. The sample contains 130,000 or so clones, roughly 92% of which appear only once. Sequencing was performed on peripheral blood, taken on day 0 of AZD1222 vaccination. The receptor set was obtained from an adult in good health.

The chain links TRBV5-8 to TRBJ2-3; possible D gene TRBD1, 5 bases. CDR1 and CDR2 (germline): SGHTS, YDEGEE. This CDR3 has 17 residues. V was trimmed by 0 bases and J by 0 bases, leaving 14 bases between them. CDR3 sequence: CASSLAIDSRSTDTQYF. CDR3 DNA sequence: TGTGCCAGCAGCTTGGCGATAGACAGCCGGAGCACAGATACGCAGTATTTT.

The rearrangement joins TRBV11-2 to TRBJ2-7; 7 positions match TRBD1. After removal of 1 base from V and 5 bases from J, the junction contained 8 bases not matched to a gene. This CDR3 contains 15 residues. Per germline, CDR1 SGHAT and CDR2 FQNNGV. The CDR3 DNA reads as TGTGCCAGCAGCTTAGGTAGCGACAGGGAAGACGAGCAGTACTTC. It is translated as CASSLGSDREDEQYF.

The genes are TRBV29-1 and TRBJ1-1; no clear D. The V end was cut by 6 bases, the J end by 8 bases, with 13 bases between. Germline V gives CDR1 SQVTM, CDR2 ANQGSEA. There are 11 residues in the CDR3. CDR3 coding DNA: TGCAGCGTGGGCCAATTTCGCGAAGCTTTCTTT. Protein sequence: CSVGQFREAFF.

V usage is TRBV2 and J usage is TRBJ1-2, with 9 bases matching TRBD1. This CDR3 region has 14 residues. Germline trimming cut 4 bases from V and 4 bases from J; bases unmatched to any gene: 4. Germline-derived CDR1 and CDR2 are SNHLY and FYNNEI. The CDR3 here is CASSATGGIYGYTF. The DNA for the CDR3 is TGTGCCAGCAGTGCCACAGGGGGCATCTATGGCTACACCTTC.

This rearrangement joins TRBV9 to TRBJ1-3; D is perhaps TRBD1 (5 bases). The V end lost 1 base, the J end lost 2 bases, and 16 bases lay between the germline ends. This CDR3 spans 17 amino acids. Per the germline V gene, CDR1 is SGDLS and CDR2 is YYNGEE. CDR3 loop: CASSVWDGGDPGNTIYF. CDR3 sequence (DNA): TGTGCCAGCAGCGTATGGGATGGGGGGGACCCTGGAAACACCATATATTTT.

The gene calls are TRBV2 and TRBJ2-1; D unclear. V was trimmed by 0 bases and J by 15 bases, leaving 9 bases between them. Germline loops: CDR1 SNHLY, CDR2 FYNNEI. The CDR3 extends over 11 amino acids. Here the CDR3 reads CASSEAPRLFF. Written as DNA, the CDR3 is TGTGCCAGCAGTGAAGCGCCCCGGTTGTTCTTC.